The 32 T cell receptor beta chains in this list originate from one sample, sequenced in a study of shared clonotypes between healthy human individuals. Clones were read by immunoSEQ multiplex PCR, and TCRdb kept only the in-frame ones, dropping some. The data hold roughly 500,000 clones, with more than 65% observed a single time. What was sequenced was PBMCs. These TCRs come from a woman in her 40s in good health. Some clones in this sample may be carry-over from other donors' samples.

The CDR3 DNA reads as TGTGCCAGCAGTTTATTGGGACGGGAGGGCCGGGAAAATGAGCAGTTCTTC. It is translated as CASSLLGREGRENEQFF. The chain recombines TRBV28 with TRBJ2-1, with 8 bases lining up with TRBD2. Germline lookup yields CDR1 MDHEN and CDR2 SYDVKM. After removal of 1 base from V and 7 bases from J, the junction contained 12 bases not matched to a gene. This CDR3 has 17 residues. The variable domain in full, completed from reference TRBV28 and TRBJ2-1, reads DVKVTQSSRYLVKRTGEKVFLECVQDMDHENMFWYRQDPGLGLRLIYFSYDVKMKEKGDIPEGYSVSREKKERFSLILESASTNQTSMYLCASSLLGREGRENEQFFGPGTRLTVL.

The J gene is TRBJ2-1, the V gene TRBV19, with D hard to call. V gave up 5 bases and J gave up 8 bases, with 13 bases separating them. The CDR3 length is 13 residues. The germline V gene has CDR1 LNHDA and CDR2 SQIVND (reference sequence). The DNA for the CDR3 is TGTGCCAGTAGTGATGGTAGCTGGGATGAGCAGTTCTTC. Its translation: CASSDGSWDEQFF.

V usage is TRBV11-2 and J usage is TRBJ2-3, with D unclear. Trimming shortened V by 5 bases and J by 6 bases, and 6 bases separated the two germline ends. The germline V gene has CDR1 SGHAT and CDR2 FQNNGV. The CDR3 totals 11 residues. DNA for the CDR3: TGTGCCAGCAGCCCGCGGGATACGCAGTATTTT. It translates to CASSPRDTQYF.

The chain couples TRBV7-2 to TRBJ2-5; D remains unclear. CDR3 size: 14 residues. Germline V gene sequence: CDR1 SGHTA, CDR2 FQGNSA. V was clipped by 5 bases and J by 1 base, with 11 bases between them. The DNA of the CDR3 is TGTGCCAGCAGCCGGCGCTCGGGCCAAGAGACCCAGTACTTC. Translating gives CASSRRSGQETQYF.

This chain uses TRBV11-2 with TRBJ1-1; TRBD1 might be the D (5 bases). Germline V lookup: CDR1 SGHAT, CDR2 FQNNGV. The CDR3 is 13 residues long. With 6 bases removed from V and 0 bases from J, the gap between germline ends came to 8 bases. The CDR3 region is CASSGHLNTEAFF. CDR3 bases: TGTGCCAGCAGTGGACACTTGAACACTGAAGCTTTCTTT.

The rearrangement joins TRBV7-9 to TRBJ2-1, with 14 bases that match TRBD2. CDR1 is SEHNR, CDR2 FQNEAQ, per germline (reference sequence). V lost 1 base and J lost 1; bases outside the gene matches: 3. The CDR3 totals 18 residues. This CDR3 reads CASSLGRLAGGSYNEQFF. The CDR3 DNA follows: TGTGCCAGCAGCTTAGGGAGACTAGCGGGAGGGTCCTACAATGAGCAGTTCTTC.

The rearrangement links TRBV28 to TRBJ2-3, with 11 nucleotides matching TRBD2. From germline, CDR1 is MDHEN and CDR2 SYDVKM. The CDR3 is made up of 17 amino acids. Trimming at V came to 6 bases and at J to 5 bases, leaving 13 bases not matched to a gene. CDR3 amino acids: CASSSLITSGSRDTQYF. The CDR3 DNA is TGTGCCAGCAGCTCCCTGATTACTAGCGGGAGTAGAGATACGCAGTATTTT. The variable domain in full, completed from reference TRBV28 and TRBJ2-3, reads DVKVTQSSRYLVKRTGEKVFLECVQDMDHENMFWYRQDPGLGLRLIYFSYDVKMKEKGDIPEGYSVSREKKERFSLILESASTNQTSMYLCASSSLITSGSRDTQYFGPGTRLTVL.

Notes on this clone: A much larger clonotype is one base distant, so this may be a read error. The chain is built from TRBV7-8 and TRBJ2-2; D might be TRBD2 (6 bases). Trimming pared 2 bases from V and 4 bases from J, leaving 8 bases between. This CDR3 contains 14 residues. Germline V gene data show CDR1 as SGHVS and CDR2 as FQNEAQ. CDR3 nucleotide sequence: TGTGCCAGCAGCTTACTAGCGAGCACCGGGGAGCTGTTTTTT. Translation: CASSLLASTGELFF.

The V and J genes are TRBV7-8 and TRBJ2-7; 7 nucleotides align to TRBD1. The germline V gene encodes CDR1 SGHVS and CDR2 FQNEAQ. The J segment lost 0 bases and the V segment lost 2 bases, leaving 1 base of the junction unmatched. This CDR3 is 14 amino acids long. CDR3 DNA sequence: TGTGCCAGCAGCTTATGGGACAGCTCCTACGAGCAGTACTTC. This encodes CASSLWDSSYEQYF.

This chain uses TRBV11-1 with TRBJ2-3; 16 nucleotides agree with TRBD2. This CDR3 contains 17 residues. The germline V gene has CDR1 SGHAT and CDR2 FQDESV (reference sequence). V gave up 5 bases and J gave up 7 bases; unmatched junction bases: 9. In DNA, the CDR3 is TGTGCCAGCAGCCCTGGGACTAGCGGGAGGGCCTGGAATACGCAGTATTTT. It encodes CASSPGTSGRAWNTQYF.

CDR3 protein: CASSLTGVPTDTQYF. The CDR3 coding sequence is TGTGCCAGTAGTCTGACAGGGGTCCCCACAGATACGCAGTATTTT. J is TRBJ2-3 and V is TRBV19, with 8 bases identical to TRBD1. J gave up 2 bases and V 5 bases, and 6 bases lay outside the gene matches. This CDR3 has 15 residues. Germline V gene data show CDR1 as LNHDA and CDR2 as SQIVND (reference sequence).

This clone has a count of ten or more. Compared with germline, one end of the junction differs, possibly owing to a read error. The gene calls are TRBV20-1 and TRBJ2-3; 11 bases agree with TRBD2. The germline V gene encodes CDR1 DFQATT and CDR2 SNEGSKA (reference sequence). The CDR3 is made up of 11 amino acids. The CDR3 DNA reads as TGCAGTGCCCTTGGGACTAGCGGAGTTCCTTTT. Translated: CSALGTSGVPF.

V usage is TRBV11-2 and J usage is TRBJ1-4; possibly TRBD1 for D (6 bases). Per germline, CDR1 SGHAT and CDR2 FQNNGV. The CDR3 length is 18 residues. V gave up 3 bases and J gave up 0 bases, with 17 bases separating them. The CDR3 DNA reads as TGTGCCAGCAGCTTCCGAGGGGGTTTGCTGGCAACTAATGAAAAACTGTTTTTT. Its translation is CASSFRGGLLATNEKLFF.

The chain carries TRBV15 and TRBJ2-3; 8 bases align to TRBD2. CDR1 and CDR2 (germline): LNHNV, YYDKDF (reference sequence). This CDR3 comprises 16 residues. V lost 3 bases and J lost 3; bases outside the gene matches: 8. For the CDR3, the DNA is TGTGCCACCAGCAGTTGGGCGGGAGGTAGGACAGATACGCAGTATTTT. Its protein product is CATSSWAGGRTDTQYF.

The J gene is TRBJ2-1, the V gene TRBV28, with 8 bases fitting TRBD1. The V gene's germline CDR1 is MDHEN and CDR2 SYDVKM. The CDR3 runs to 17 residues. V gave up 4 bases and J gave up 7 bases; unmatched junction bases: 15. DNA of the CDR3: TGTGCCAGCAGTTCCCCCAGGACAGGGTCCATACTAAATGAGCAGTTCTTC. This encodes CASSSPRTGSILNEQFF.

The rearrangement links TRBV19 to TRBJ1-1, with D unclear. The CDR3 is 13 amino acids. V was cut by 2 bases and J by 5 bases, with 9 bases left in between. Per germline, CDR1 LNHDA and CDR2 SQIVND (reference sequence). CDR3 sequence reads: CASSIYGGTEAFF. The CDR3 nucleotides are TGTGCCAGTAGTATATATGGCGGAACTGAAGCTTTCTTT.

V and J are TRBV2 and TRBJ1-1; D is undetermined. Deletions cut 4 bases from V and 1 base from J, with 7 bases between. CDR1 is SNHLY and CDR2 is FYNNEI in the germline V gene. The CDR3 loop spans 13 amino acids. CDR3 in amino acids: CASSVAPNTEAFF. In DNA, the CDR3 is TGTGCCAGCAGTGTGGCTCCGAACACTGAAGCTTTCTTT.

In regard to this clone: Other DNA sequences within the sample encode an identical CDR3. The chain is built from TRBV5-4 and TRBJ2-5; D unresolved. The CDR3 runs to 13 residues. Trimming pared 0 bases from V and 3 bases from J, leaving 6 bases between. Germline CDR1 SGHNT, CDR2 YYREEE (reference sequence). The CDR3 DNA reads as TGTGCCAGCAGCTTGGTTGGGGAAGAGACCCAGTACTTC. Protein sequence: CASSLVGEETQYF.

V is TRBV30 and J is TRBJ2-3, with D unclear. The CDR3 is 12 amino acids. Germline CDR1 GTSNPN, CDR2 SVGIG (reference sequence). Trimming took off 2 bases at V and 1 base at J, with 4 bases between the two ends. The CDR3 loop is CAWSLGTDTQYF. DNA of the CDR3: TGTGCCTGGAGTCTTGGCACAGATACGCAGTATTTT.

J is TRBJ2-7 and V is TRBV9; 9 bases align to TRBD1. Germline assignment: CDR1 SGDLS and CDR2 YYNGEE. V dropped 4 bases and J dropped 5; count of bases not matched to a gene: 10. This CDR3 has 15 amino acids. CDR3 nucleotide sequence: TGTGCCAGCAGCATAGGACAGGGGCAACGTGACGAGCAGTACTTC. It encodes CASSIGQGQRDEQYF.

This rearrangement joins TRBV6-1 to TRBJ2-7, with D tentatively TRBD2 (6 bases). V lost 9 bases, J lost 6 bases, and 21 bases lay in between. The CDR3 sequence is 14 residues long. Germline-derived CDR1 and CDR2 are MNHNS and SASEGT. The CDR3 DNA sequence: TGTGCCAGTTCAGGACTCGGAGGGGCCTCCGAGCAGTACTTC. Translation: CASSGLGGASEQYF.

The chain recombines TRBV28 with TRBJ1-2; D uncertain. Trimming left V 1 base short and J 8 bases short, with 17 bases between. The CDR3 is 15 amino acids. Germline-derived CDR1 and CDR2 are MDHEN and SYDVKM. This CDR3 is CASSLSWPPAEGYTF. The CDR3 bases are TGTGCCAGCAGTTTATCCTGGCCCCCGGCGGAGGGCTACACCTTC.

This chain uses TRBV5-4 with TRBJ2-1; no firm D call. CDR1 and CDR2 from the germline V gene are SGHNT and YYREEE (reference sequence). V was trimmed by 2 bases and J by 4 bases, leaving 7 bases between them. CDR3 length: 13 amino acids. The CDR3 here is CASSFSRYNEQFF. The CDR3 DNA is TGTGCCAGCAGCTTTAGTCGTTACAATGAGCAGTTCTTC.

The rearrangement uses TRBV7-2 and TRBJ2-2, with a weak D call TRBD1 (5 bases). The V gene's germline CDR1 is SGHTA and CDR2 FQGNSA. V gave up 5 bases and J gave up 3 bases, with 13 bases separating them. The length of the CDR3 is 15 residues. The CDR3: CASSQRTSYTGELFF. CDR3 coding DNA: TGTGCCAGCAGCCAACGGACATCTTACACCGGGGAGCTGTTTTTT.

The V call is TRBV28, the J call TRBJ2-3; 15 positions agree with TRBD2. Trimming at V came to 5 bases and at J to 7 bases, leaving 7 bases not matched to a gene. This CDR3 region has 16 residues. Germline-derived CDR1 and CDR2 are MDHEN and SYDVKM. CDR3 nucleotide sequence: TGTGCCAGCAGTCTAAGGACTAGCGGGAGGGTATATACGCAGTATTTT. Translated: CASSLRTSGRVYTQYF.

In its sample, this clone was seen once. The CDR3 nucleotides read TGTGCCAGCAGTGTCCCCAGGGGGGGAGGGCCCCACGAGCAGTACTTC. This sequence encodes CASSVPRGGGPHEQYF. The chain joins TRBV6-1 to TRBJ2-7; either TRBD1 or TRBD2 may supply D (7 bases each). Per germline, CDR1 MNHNS and CDR2 SASEGT. This CDR3 comprises 16 residues. Trimming stripped 4 bases from V and 5 bases from J, with 21 bases between.

Comment on this clone: The sample carries other DNA sequences with the same CDR3. CDR3 nucleotide sequence: TGCGCCAGCAGCCAAGAACTATTAGGGGGCGAGCAGTACTTC. Encoded protein: CASSQELLGGEQYF. The rearrangement joins TRBV4-3 to TRBJ2-7, with D possibly being TRBD1 (6 bases). Per germline, CDR1 LGHNA and CDR2 YSLEER. The CDR3 is 14 amino acids. V lost 0 bases, J lost 6 bases, and 12 bases lay in between.

The CDR3 DNA sequence: TGTGCCAGCAGCTTAGATTCTAGCGGCCATGGGGTGCAGTACTTC. It is translated as CASSLDSSGHGVQYF. This chain connects TRBV7-2 to TRBJ2-7; 7 positions match TRBD2. The CDR3 extends over 15 amino acids. Unmatched junction bases numbered 12, after V lost 1 base and J lost 9 bases. Germline loops: CDR1 SGHTA, CDR2 FQGNSA.

The gene calls are TRBV4-2 and TRBJ2-4; D may match TRBD1 or TRBD2 (7 bases each). Germline CDR1 is LGHNA and CDR2 is YNFKEQ. The CDR3 has 17 residues. Trimming shortened V by 3 bases and J by 3 bases, and 18 bases separated the two germline ends. The CDR3 bases are TGTGCCAGCAGCCAGGAGGGGGCTGGGGGGGGCAAAAACATTCAGTACTTC. It translates to CASSQEGAGGGKNIQYF.

The genes are TRBV19 and TRBJ2-7; D might be TRBD2 (5 bases). Germline-derived CDR1 and CDR2 are LNHDA and SQIVND (reference sequence). V was cut by 2 bases and J by 0 bases, with 11 bases left in between. The CDR3 has 15 residues. The CDR3 DNA reads as TGTGCCAGTAGTATACCTGGAGGAAGCTCCTACGAGCAGTACTTC. Amino acids: CASSIPGGSSYEQYF.

J is TRBJ2-2 and V is TRBV2, with no clear D. The CDR3 is 13 amino acids. V shed 6 bases and J shed 6 bases, with 11 bases lying between them. Per germline, CDR1 SNHLY and CDR2 FYNNEI. The CDR3 sequence: CASRRWIAGELFF. The CDR3 DNA follows: TGTGCCAGCAGAAGATGGATAGCCGGGGAGCTGTTTTTT.

The chain carries TRBV5-1 and TRBJ1-1, with D tentatively TRBD1 (5 bases). The V and J ends lost 2 bases and 7 bases respectively, with 9 bases between them. The CDR3 consists of 12 residues. Per germline, CDR1 SGHRS and CDR2 YFSETQ. The CDR3 region is CASSFTGVEAFF. CDR3 DNA: TGCGCCAGCAGCTTCACGGGGGTTGAAGCTTTCTTT.